These 28 T cell receptor beta chains came from one sample sequenced in a study of cytomegalovirus exposure and HLA in healthy donors. The PCR employed 60 Vbeta primers together with 13 Jbeta primers. Here immunoSEQ multiplex PCR was the method, and the copy in TCRdb shows in-frame clones only, minus some. The data show around 170,000 clones, 65% to 85% seen once. The sequenced material came from PBMCs. The receptors shown here come from a girl between 10 and 17 years old in good health and CMV-seropositive.

V and J are TRBV30 and TRBJ2-2; D remains ambiguous. V was cut by 0 bases and J by 2 bases, with 7 bases left in between. Germline loops: CDR1 GTSNPN, CDR2 SVGIG (reference sequence). The length of the CDR3 is 14 residues. The CDR3 sequence is CAWSVNTNTGELFF. CDR3 nucleotides: TGTGCCTGGAGTGTTAACACAAACACCGGGGAGCTGTTTTTT.

This chain uses TRBV5-1 with TRBJ1-2; weak D call: TRBD1 (5 bases). The V gene's germline CDR1 is SGHRS and CDR2 YFSETQ. This CDR3 has 21 amino acids. Trimming took 1 base from V and 3 from J, leaving 31 bases between them. This CDR3 reads CASSLRLAVRLAGPRDYGYTF. CDR3 DNA sequence: TGCGCCAGCAGCTTGCGCCTTGCAGTGCGATTGGCAGGGCCACGCGACTATGGCTACACCTTC.

The J gene is TRBJ1-1, the V gene TRBV30; D gene unclear. Trimming left V 6 bases short and J 7 bases short, with 18 bases between. This CDR3 contains 13 residues. The germline CDR1 and CDR2 sequences are GTSNPN and SVGIG (reference sequence). CDR3 protein: CACRATPGVEAFF. In DNA, the CDR3 is TGTGCCTGCCGAGCTACCCCCGGGGTTGAAGCTTTCTTT.

The chain uses TRBV7-3 and TRBJ2-1; 8 bases align to TRBD2. Germline-derived CDR1 and CDR2 are SGHTA and FQGTGA. The CDR3 spans 15 residues. J lost 4 bases, V lost 5 bases, and 7 bases had no gene match. CDR3 sequence reads: CASSPTSGPYNEQFF. The CDR3 nucleotides are TGTGCCAGCAGCCCAACTAGCGGACCTTACAATGAGCAGTTCTTC.

This clone was counted once. V gene TRBV18 combines with J gene TRBJ2-6; the D gene is possibly TRBD1 (6 bases). CDR1 and CDR2 (germline): KGHSH, LQKENI. Trimming cost V 6 bases and J 12 bases, with 18 bases left between them. The CDR3 extends over 14 amino acids. CDR3 in DNA: TGTGCCAGCTCGGTAGTCGGGACAACAAGCGTCCTGACTTTC. Translating gives CASSVVGTTSVLTF.

This clone occurred a few times. The chain carries TRBV6-4 and TRBJ2-1; TRBD2 matches at 10 bases. The CDR3 runs 14 residues. Germline assignment: CDR1 MRHNA and CDR2 SNTAGT. V dropped 8 bases and J dropped 8; count of bases not matched to a gene: 9. CDR3: CASAPTSGTDEQFF. The CDR3 DNA reads TGTGCCAGCGCCCCCACTAGCGGGACCGATGAGCAGTTCTTC.

This chain joins TRBV5-1 and TRBJ2-7; 8 positions match TRBD2. CDR3 length equals 15 residues. CDR1 is SGHRS, CDR2 YFSETQ, per germline. The junction had 7 bases not matched to a gene; V was cut back by 3 bases and J by 2 bases. The CDR3 region is CASSSSSGWTYEQYF. The CDR3 DNA reads as TGCGCCAGCAGCTCCTCTAGCGGGTGGACCTACGAGCAGTACTTC.

The chain uses TRBV4-1 and TRBJ2-5; D remains ambiguous. This CDR3 is 14 amino acids long. Germline CDR1 is MGHRA and CDR2 is YSYEKL. Trimming removed 1 base from V and 3 bases from J, with 9 bases in between. The CDR3 reads CASSQGLTEETQYF. The CDR3 coding sequence is TGCGCCAGCAGCCAAGGACTGACGGAAGAGACCCAGTACTTC.

The V and J genes are TRBV29-1 and TRBJ2-2; weak D call: TRBD2 (6 bases). Germline assignment: CDR1 SQVTM and CDR2 ANQGSEA. The CDR3 length is 14 residues. The V end was cut by 3 bases, the J end by 6 bases, with 14 bases between. The CDR3 region has the DNA TGCAGCGTTGAGGGGACTCCCAAAGCCGGGGAGCTGTTTTTT. This translates into CSVEGTPKAGELFF.

The chain couples TRBV5-1 to TRBJ2-7, with D tentatively TRBD2 (5 bases). The germline CDR1 and CDR2 sequences are SGHRS and YFSETQ. V was trimmed by 0 bases and J by 5 bases, leaving 21 bases between them. The CDR3 consists of 17 residues. CDR3 residues: CASSLAPLGMLSDEQYF. The CDR3 coding sequence is TGCGCCAGCAGCTTGGCCCCTTTAGGGATGCTTAGCGACGAGCAGTACTTC.

The chain has TRBV2 and TRBJ1-5; D gene ambiguous. Germline V gives CDR1 SNHLY, CDR2 FYNNEI. The CDR3 has 14 amino acids. V lost 4 bases, J lost 6 bases, and 13 bases lay in between. In DNA form, the CDR3 reads TGTGCCAGCAGTGTGCGGGGAAAGGGTCAGCCCCAGCATTTT. Protein sequence: CASSVRGKGQPQHF.

The rearrangement links TRBV19 to TRBJ2-3; the D gene is possibly TRBD2 (6 bases). CDR1 is LNHDA and CDR2 is SQIVND in the germline V gene (reference sequence). The CDR3 runs to 16 residues. Trimming took off 2 bases at V and 0 bases at J, with 12 bases between the two ends. CDR3 in amino acids: CASSIYATSSTDTQYF. In nucleotides, the CDR3 is TGTGCCAGTAGTATATACGCGACTAGTAGCACAGATACGCAGTATTTT.

This clone was seen a few times. CDR3 protein: CSVEGGGPLWAQYF. Here the CDR3 DNA reads TGCAGCGTTGAGGGGGGGGGCCCCCTGTGGGCCCAGTACTTC. V and J are TRBV29-1 and TRBJ2-5; tentative D call: TRBD2 (7 bases). Deletions cut 3 bases from V and 9 bases from J, with 20 bases between. This CDR3 spans 14 amino acids. In germline, CDR1 is SQVTM, CDR2 ANQGSEA.

V and J are TRBV10-3 and TRBJ2-3; the D gene is possibly TRBD2 (6 bases). There are 13 residues in the CDR3. The V and J ends lost 11 bases and 1 base respectively, with 13 bases between them. Germline V gene sequence: CDR1 ENHRY, CDR2 SYGVKD. In nucleotides, the CDR3 is TGTGCCCATCACCCGGGAGGCACAGATACGCAGTATTTT. The encoded protein is CAHHPGGTDTQYF.

As regards this clone: The sample carries other DNA sequences with the same CDR3. The gene calls are TRBV2 and TRBJ1-1; D might be TRBD1 (5 bases). The CDR3 length is 13 residues. With 2 bases removed from V and 1 base from J, the gap between germline ends came to 5 bases. Germline CDR1 and CDR2: SNHLY and FYNNEI. CDR3 protein: CASSEQGNTEAFF. Here the CDR3 DNA reads TGTGCCAGCAGTGAACAGGGGAACACTGAAGCTTTCTTT.

The chain recombines TRBV10-1 with TRBJ2-1, with TRBD2 matching 9 bases. The CDR3 consists of 16 residues. CDR1 is WNHNN, CDR2 SYGVQD, per germline (reference sequence). V shed 0 bases, J shed 3 bases, and the junction held 3 bases outside the gene matches. CDR3 protein: CASSESIAGDYNEQFF. The CDR3 DNA follows: TGCGCCAGCAGTGAGTCTATAGCGGGAGACTACAATGAGCAGTTCTTC.

Comment on this clone: Compared with germline, one end of the junction differs, possibly owing to a read error. The chain links TRBV19 to TRBJ2-7; 7 nucleotides align to TRBD1. The CDR3 has 15 amino acids. Germline-derived CDR1 and CDR2 are LNHDA and SQIVND (reference sequence). The DNA of the CDR3 is TGTGCCGGTAGTATTCTTCGACAGGGATCCTACGAGCAGTACTTC. Its protein is CAGSILRQGSYEQYF.

V is TRBV4-1 and J is TRBJ2-5; 8 nucleotides match TRBD2. CDR1 is MGHRA and CDR2 is YSYEKL in the germline V gene. The V and J ends lost 0 bases and 5 bases, in that order; junction bases with no gene match: 14. The CDR3 extends over 18 amino acids. CDR3 residues: CASSQEIMTGGPVETQYF. CDR3 bases: TGCGCCAGCAGCCAAGAAATTATGACGGGAGGGCCTGTGGAGACCCAGTACTTC.

The V and J genes are TRBV19 and TRBJ2-5, with D perhaps matching TRBD1 (5 bases). The germline V gene encodes CDR1 LNHDA and CDR2 SQIVND (reference sequence). This CDR3 comprises 14 residues. V lost 5 bases and J 3 bases, leaving 13 bases between the germline ends. The CDR3 loop is CASSSLGVEETQYF. In DNA, the CDR3 is TGTGCCAGTAGTTCCCTAGGGGTTGAAGAGACCCAGTACTTC.

The gene calls are TRBV10-3 and TRBJ2-1; D unresolved. Trimming took off 3 bases at V and 8 bases at J, with 11 bases between the two ends. The CDR3 runs 13 residues. Looked up from germline, CDR1 is ENHRY and CDR2 is SYGVKD. The CDR3 coding sequence is TGTGCCATCAGTGATTCTAGGCCCGATGAGCAGTTCTTC. This sequence encodes CAISDSRPDEQFF.

The chain uses TRBV6-5 and TRBJ1-1, with D possibly matching TRBD1 (6 bases). Between the trimmed V and J ends, which lost 4 bases and 11 bases, there was a span of 14 bases. CDR1 and CDR2 from the germline V gene are MNHEY and SVGAGI. This CDR3 region has 12 residues. The CDR3 DNA reads as TGTGCCAGCAGTTCCCGGGACAATCGGGCTTTCTTT. Translated, it gives CASSSRDNRAFF.

V and J are TRBV4-1 and TRBJ2-7; 10 nucleotides match TRBD2. Germline trimming cut 4 bases from V and 0 bases from J; bases unmatched to any gene: 0. The germline CDR1 and CDR2 sequences are MGHRA and YSYEKL. This CDR3 is built from 14 residues. In DNA form, the CDR3 reads TGCGCCAGCAGCCGGACTAGCGGCTCCTACGAGCAGTACTTC. Translation: CASSRTSGSYEQYF.

The chain carries TRBV9 and TRBJ2-3; the match to TRBD2 covers 14 bases. The germline CDR1 and CDR2 sequences are SGDLS and YYNGEE. After removal of 3 bases from V and 4 bases from J, the junction contained 7 bases not matched to a gene. This CDR3 is built from 17 residues. The CDR3 DNA is TGTGCCAGCAGCGCCATAGGGACTAGCGGGAGCGCAGATACGCAGTATTTT. Translating it yields CASSAIGTSGSADTQYF.

The V gene is TRBV4-1, the J gene TRBJ1-4; D not resolved. With 1 base removed from V and 11 bases from J, the gap between germline ends came to 17 bases. CDR3 length: 15 amino acids. The germline V gene encodes CDR1 MGHRA and CDR2 YSYEKL. The CDR3 DNA reads as TGCGCCAGCAGCCAAGTTCAGGAACGAGGGCGGAAACTGTTTTTT. This sequence encodes CASSQVQERGRKLFF.

The chain carries TRBV10-3 and TRBJ1-2; the match to TRBD1 covers 10 bases. CDR3 length: 18 amino acids. The V gene end was trimmed by 4 bases and the J gene end by 8 bases; junction bases not matched to a gene: 19. Per germline, CDR1 ENHRY and CDR2 SYGVKD. In DNA, the CDR3 is TGTGCCATCAGTGGGGTTTCGGCCATGGGACAGGGGATTCACGGCTACACCTTC. It specifies CAISGVSAMGQGIHGYTF.

The gene calls are TRBV9 and TRBJ2-1; D is perhaps TRBD2 (6 bases). Trimming stripped 7 bases from V and 8 bases from J, with 7 bases between. There are 10 residues in the CDR3. From germline, CDR1 is SGDLS and CDR2 YYNGEE. For the CDR3, the DNA is TGTGCCAGCGGAGGGGATGAGCAGTTCTTC. Protein: CASGGDEQFF.

The rearrangement joins TRBV11-3 to TRBJ2-3, with D perhaps matching TRBD2 (5 bases). V shed 2 bases and J shed 2 bases, with 14 bases lying between them. The CDR3 runs 16 residues. CDR1 and CDR2 from the germline V gene are SGHNT and YENEEA. The CDR3 spells CASSLISEGDTDTQYF. Written as DNA, the CDR3 is TGTGCCAGCAGCTTAATATCAGAGGGAGACACAGATACGCAGTATTTT. Based on the CDR3 plus reference TRBV11-3 and TRBJ2-3, the full variable domain is EAGVVQSPRYKIIEKKQPVAFWCNPISGHNTLYWYLQNLGQGPELLIRYENEEAVDDSQLPKDRFSAERLKGVDSTLKIQPAELGDSAVYLCASSLISEGDTDTQYFGPGTRLTVL.

The chain links TRBV5-8 to TRBJ1-4, with D uncertain. The length of the CDR3 is 16 residues. Germline assignment: CDR1 SGHTS and CDR2 YDEGEE. The V end lost 3 bases, the J end lost 4 bases, and 16 bases lay between the germline ends. CDR3 in DNA: TGTGCCAGCAGCTCCCAATCCGACACTCATAATGAAAAACTGTTTTTT. Protein sequence: CASSSQSDTHNEKLFF.